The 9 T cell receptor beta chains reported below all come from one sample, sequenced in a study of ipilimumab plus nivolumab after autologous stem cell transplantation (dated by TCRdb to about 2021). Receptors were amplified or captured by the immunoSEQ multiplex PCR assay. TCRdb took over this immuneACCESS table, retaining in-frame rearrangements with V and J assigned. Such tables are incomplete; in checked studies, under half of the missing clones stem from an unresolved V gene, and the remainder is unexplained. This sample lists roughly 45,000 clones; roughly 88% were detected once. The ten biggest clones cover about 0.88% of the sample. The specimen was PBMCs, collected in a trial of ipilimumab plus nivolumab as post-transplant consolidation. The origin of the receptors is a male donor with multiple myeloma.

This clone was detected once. CDR3: CASSLGIATDTQYF. The CDR3 DNA is TGTGCCAGCAGCTTAGGAATCGCCACAGATACGCAGTATTTT. This chain uses TRBV11-3 with TRBJ2-3; D gene unclear. This CDR3 contains 14 residues. Germline V gives CDR1 SGHNT, CDR2 YENEEA. Trimming removed 1 base at V and 2 bases at J, with 7 bases between.

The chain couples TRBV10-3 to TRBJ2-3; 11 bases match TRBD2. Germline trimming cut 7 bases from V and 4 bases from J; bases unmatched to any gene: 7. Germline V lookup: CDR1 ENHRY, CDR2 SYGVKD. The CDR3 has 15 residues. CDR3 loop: CAITGVAGGADTQYF. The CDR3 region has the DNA TGTGCCATCACCGGGGTAGCGGGGGGGGCAGATACGCAGTATTTT.

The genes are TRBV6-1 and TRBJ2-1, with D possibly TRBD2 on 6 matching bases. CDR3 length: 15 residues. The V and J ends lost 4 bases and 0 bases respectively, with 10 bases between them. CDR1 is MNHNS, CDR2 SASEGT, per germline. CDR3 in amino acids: CASSVLADSYNEQFF. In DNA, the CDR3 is TGTGCCAGCAGTGTATTAGCGGACTCCTACAATGAGCAGTTCTTC.

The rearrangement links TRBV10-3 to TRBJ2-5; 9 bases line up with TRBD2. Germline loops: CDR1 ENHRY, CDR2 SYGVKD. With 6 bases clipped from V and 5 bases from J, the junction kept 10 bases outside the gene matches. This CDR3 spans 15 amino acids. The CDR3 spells CAIREAGGREETQYF. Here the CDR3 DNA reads TGTGCCATCAGAGAAGCGGGGGGCCGGGAGGAGACCCAGTACTTC.

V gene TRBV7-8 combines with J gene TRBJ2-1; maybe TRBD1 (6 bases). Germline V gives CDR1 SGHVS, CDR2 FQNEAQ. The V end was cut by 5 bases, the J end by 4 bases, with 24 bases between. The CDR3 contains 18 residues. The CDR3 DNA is TGTGCCAGCAGCGTATCGCTCCTGACAGGACGAACATACAATGAGCAGTTCTTC. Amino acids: CASSVSLLTGRTYNEQFF.

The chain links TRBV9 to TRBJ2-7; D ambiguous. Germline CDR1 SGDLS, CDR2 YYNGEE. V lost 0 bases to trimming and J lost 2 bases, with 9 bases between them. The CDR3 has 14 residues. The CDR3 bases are TGTGCCAGCAGCGTAGTCCCGGGTGCCTACGAGCAGTACTTC. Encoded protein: CASSVVPGAYEQYF.

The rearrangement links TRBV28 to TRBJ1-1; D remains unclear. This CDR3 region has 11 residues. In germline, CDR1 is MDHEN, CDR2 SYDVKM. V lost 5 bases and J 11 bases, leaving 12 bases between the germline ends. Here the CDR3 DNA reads TGTGCCAGCAGTAGCCCCAGTGGGGCTTTCTTT. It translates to CASSSPSGAFF.

CDR3 loop: CASSAGPQETQYF. Written as DNA, the CDR3 is TGCGCCAGCAGCGCAGGACCGCAAGAGACCCAGTACTTC. The V call is TRBV5-1, the J call TRBJ2-5, with no clear D. Trimming shortened V by 4 bases and J by 2 bases, and 9 bases separated the two germline ends. From germline, CDR1 is SGHRS and CDR2 YFSETQ. CDR3 length equals 13 residues.

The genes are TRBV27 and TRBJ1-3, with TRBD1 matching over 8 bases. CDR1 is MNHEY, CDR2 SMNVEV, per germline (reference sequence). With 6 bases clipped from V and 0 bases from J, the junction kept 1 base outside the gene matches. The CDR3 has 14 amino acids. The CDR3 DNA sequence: TGTGCCAGCAGGACAGGGGCCTCTGGAAACACCATATATTTT. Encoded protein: CASRTGASGNTIYF.